This is a list of T cell receptor beta chains from one sample in a study of blood T cell repertoires in COVID-19. Clones were read by immunoSEQ multiplex PCR, and TCRdb kept only the in-frame ones, dropping some. The table lists about 200,000 clones, about 86% of them singletons. The sequenced material came from peripheral blood. These receptors were collected from a man younger than 35 with active or convalescent COVID-19. CDR3s include the opening cysteine and the closing phenylalanine or tryptophan. D genes are given only for firm matches. Where a row states a size, it is once, few, many or the class of an expanded clone; other rows omit it.

V gene: TRBV27
D gene: TRBD1
clone size: NA
J gene: TRBJ1-6
CDR3 DNA: TGTGCCAGCAGTTTATGGGGACAGGGGTTTAATTCACCCCTCCACTTT
CDR3 protein: CASSLWGQGFNSPLHF

V gene: TRBV5-4
D gene: TRBD1
clone size: NA
J gene: TRBJ1-6
CDR3 DNA: TGTGCCAGCAGCGGACAGGGAAGGCGGAATTCACCCCTCCACTTT
CDR3 protein: CASSGQGRRNSPLHF

V gene: TRBV5-4
D gene: NA
clone size: NA
J gene: TRBJ1-2
CDR3 DNA: TGTGCCAGCAGCTTGACCCCAGAAAGAACAGGGTATGGCTACACCTTC
CDR3 protein: CASSLTPERTGYGYTF

V gene: TRBV30
D gene: NA
clone size: few
J gene: TRBJ1-2
CDR3 DNA: TGTGCCAGTTCGAAGGGGCGGAATGGCTATGGCTACACCTTC
CDR3 protein: CASSKGRNGYGYTF

V gene: TRBV6-5
D gene: NA
clone size: NA
J gene: TRBJ1-2
CDR3 DNA: TGTGCCAGCAGCCCCGGGGGGTGGAGTGGCTACACCTTC
CDR3 protein: CASSPGGWSGYTF

V gene: TRBV9
D gene: NA
clone size: few
J gene: TRBJ1-3
CDR3 DNA: TGTGCCAGCAGCGTAGTTGATAGCTCTGGAAACACCATATATTTT
CDR3 protein: CASSVVDSSGNTIYF

V gene: TRBV27
D gene: NA
clone size: NA
J gene: TRBJ2-7
CDR3 DNA: TGTGCCAGCAGTTTATCACAGGTGGGGCTCGAGCAGTACTTC
CDR3 protein: CASSLSQVGLEQYF

V gene: TRBV5-1
D gene: NA
clone size: NA
J gene: TRBJ1-4
CDR3 DNA: TGCGCCAGCAGCTTGGACAGGGTCAATGAAAAACTGTTTTTT
CDR3 protein: CASSLDRVNEKLFF

V gene: TRBV7-8
D gene: NA
clone size: once
J gene: TRBJ2-3
CDR3 DNA: TGTGCCAGCAGCTTAGACGAGCGGCGGACTAGCACAGATACGCAGTATTTT
CDR3 protein: CASSLDERRTSTDTQYF

V gene: TRBV9
D gene: TRBD2
clone size: NA
J gene: TRBJ2-3
CDR3 DNA: TGTGCCAGCAGCGTAGTTGCGGGAGGCACAGATACGCAGTATTTT
CDR3 protein: CASSVVAGGTDTQYF

V gene: TRBV11-2
D gene: TRBD1
clone size: NA
J gene: TRBJ2-7
CDR3 DNA: TGTGCCAGCAGCTTAGTAGGGACAGTCCCCTACGAGCAGTACTTC
CDR3 protein: CASSLVGTVPYEQYF

V gene: TRBV12-5
D gene: TRBD1
clone size: NA
J gene: TRBJ1-4
CDR3 DNA: TGTGCTAGTGGTTTATCAGGGGGCGAGGGGGAGCCTGAAAAACTGTTTTTT
CDR3 protein: CASGLSGGEGEPEKLFF

V gene: TRBV28
D gene: TRBD1
clone size: NA
J gene: TRBJ1-2
CDR3 DNA: TGTGCCAGCAGTGAACCGGGACAGCTTAACTATGGCTACACCTTC
CDR3 protein: CASSEPGQLNYGYTF

V gene: TRBV18
D gene: NA
clone size: NA
J gene: TRBJ1-1
CDR3 DNA: TGTGCCAGCTCACCCCCTCAGGGGAAGGGGGCTGAAGCTTTCTTT
CDR3 protein: CASSPPQGKGAEAFF

V gene: TRBV27
D gene: TRBD1
clone size: once
J gene: TRBJ2-7
CDR3 DNA: TGTGCCAGCAGTTTATCCCCTACAGGGGGCGAGCAGTACTTC
CDR3 protein: CASSLSPTGGEQYF

V gene: TRBV6-2/TRBV6-3
D gene: TRBD2
clone size: NA
J gene: TRBJ2-3
CDR3 DNA: TGTGCCAGCAGTTACTCCCGGACTAGCGGGAGGGATACGCAGTATTTT
CDR3 protein: CASSYSRTSGRDTQYF

V gene: TRBV7-2
D gene: TRBD1
clone size: NA
J gene: TRBJ1-1
CDR3 DNA: TGTGCCAGCAGCTTAGTGCAGGGGGGTGATGCTTTCTTT
CDR3 protein: CASSLVQGGDAFF

V gene: TRBV27
D gene: TRBD2
clone size: NA
J gene: TRBJ2-3
CDR3 DNA: TGTGCCAGCAGTTTGCAGGGACTAGCGGGGCGCACAGATACGCAGTATTTT
CDR3 protein: CASSLQGLAGRTDTQYF

V gene: TRBV7-9
D gene: NA
clone size: once
J gene: TRBJ2-1
CDR3 DNA: TGTGCCAGCAGCACAACCCGACTTAGTCAGGGTAAGACCTCCTCCTCCTACAATGAGCAGTTCTTC
CDR3 protein: CASSTTRLSQGKTSSSYNEQFF

V gene: TRBV28
D gene: TRBD1
clone size: NA
J gene: TRBJ1-2
CDR3 DNA: TGTGCCAGCAGTAGACAGGGGGCGCGGGGCTACACCTTC
CDR3 protein: CASSRQGARGYTF

V gene: TRBV5-1
D gene: NA
clone size: NA
J gene: TRBJ1-5
CDR3 DNA: TGCGCCAGCAGCTTGGAGCCCAATCAGCCCCAGCATTTT
CDR3 protein: CASSLEPNQPQHF

V gene: TRBV19
D gene: TRBD2
clone size: NA
J gene: TRBJ2-1
CDR3 DNA: TGTGCCAGTACCCTACAGTTTGCGGGAGCACCAACCGGTGAGCAGTTCTTC
CDR3 protein: CASTLQFAGAPTGEQFF

V gene: TRBV28
D gene: TRBD2
clone size: NA
J gene: TRBJ2-7
CDR3 DNA: TGTGCCAGCAGGCCTCGGGAGGCCTACGAGCAGTACTTC
CDR3 protein: CASRPREAYEQYF

V gene: TRBV10-3
D gene: TRBD2
clone size: NA
J gene: TRBJ2-7
CDR3 DNA: TGTGCCATCAGTGAGGTCCTAGCGGATGGGTCGGACTTC
CDR3 protein: CAISEVLADGSDF

V gene: TRBV7-9
D gene: NA
clone size: NA
J gene: TRBJ2-7
CDR3 DNA: TGTGCCAGCAGCTTATTAGGGAGCTACGAGCAGTACTTC
CDR3 protein: CASSLLGSYEQYF

V gene: TRBV4-1
D gene: TRBD2
clone size: NA
J gene: TRBJ2-5
CDR3 DNA: TGCGCCAGCAGCCAAGTAGCCGGGACTAGGGGAGAGACCCAGTACTTC
CDR3 protein: CASSQVAGTRGETQYF

V gene: TRBV7-9
D gene: NA
clone size: NA
J gene: TRBJ1-1
CDR3 DNA: TGTGCCAGCCACCATCGAGACAGGCCCACTGAAGCTTTCTTT
CDR3 protein: CASHHRDRPTEAFF

V gene: TRBV19
D gene: TRBD1
clone size: NA
J gene: TRBJ1-6
CDR3 DNA: TGTGCCAGTAGTGGTGGACAGGGGCGCGGTTCACCCCTCCACTTT
CDR3 protein: CASSGGQGRGSPLHF

V gene: TRBV24-1
D gene: TRBD1
clone size: NA
J gene: TRBJ1-2
CDR3 DNA: TGTGCCACCAGTGATATTACAGGGGAAGGCTACACCTTC
CDR3 protein: CATSDITGEGYTF

V gene: TRBV28
D gene: NA
clone size: NA
J gene: TRBJ1-1
CDR3 DNA: TGTGCCAGCAGTTTAGGGGGGGCCGGTACGAACACTGAAGCTTTCTTT
CDR3 protein: CASSLGGAGTNTEAFF

V gene: TRBV5-1
D gene: TRBD1
clone size: NA
J gene: TRBJ2-1
CDR3 DNA: TGCGCCAGCAGCCTGACAGGGCCCCATCACAATGAGCAGTTCTTC
CDR3 protein: CASSLTGPHHNEQFF

V gene: TRBV4-1
D gene: TRBD2
clone size: NA
J gene: TRBJ2-2
CDR3 DNA: TGCGCCAGCAGCCAAGAGACAGGGACTAGCGGAATCACCGGGGAGCTGTTTTTT
CDR3 protein: CASSQETGTSGITGELFF